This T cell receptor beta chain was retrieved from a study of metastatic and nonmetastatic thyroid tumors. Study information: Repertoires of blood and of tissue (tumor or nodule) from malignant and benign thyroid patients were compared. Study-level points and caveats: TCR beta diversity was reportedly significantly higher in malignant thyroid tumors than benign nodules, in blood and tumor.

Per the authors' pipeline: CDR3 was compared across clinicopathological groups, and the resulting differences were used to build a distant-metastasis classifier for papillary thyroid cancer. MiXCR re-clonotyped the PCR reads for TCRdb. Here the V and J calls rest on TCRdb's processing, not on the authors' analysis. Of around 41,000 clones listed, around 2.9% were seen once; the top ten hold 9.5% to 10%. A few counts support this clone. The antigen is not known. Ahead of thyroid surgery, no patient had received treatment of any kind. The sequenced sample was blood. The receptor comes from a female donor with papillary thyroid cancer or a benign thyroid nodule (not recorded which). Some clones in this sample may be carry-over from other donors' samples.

Here the CDR3 DNA reads TGTGCCAGCAGTTCTAGAACCGGGGAGCTGTTTTTT. As protein: CASSSRTGELFF. The V gene is TRBV6-5, the J gene TRBJ2-2; D not certain. Per the germline V gene, CDR1 is MNHEY and CDR2 is SVGAGI. Deletions cut 4 bases from V and 5 bases from J, with 5 bases between. The CDR3 runs 12 residues.